The TCR beta chain under discussion was sequenced for a study of CD8+CD57+ T cells in acquired aplastic anemia. Study context: The mean DNA yield obtained from sorted CD4+ and CD8+ cells came to approximately 3 ug. Healthy donor sequencing depth: some 10 million CD4+, 11 million to 14 million CD8+ reads. Study findings and constraints: Patients and controls were found to share around 30 CD8+ CDR3 sequences.

The V gene end was trimmed by 2 bases and the J gene end by 1 base; junction bases not matched to a gene: 0. Germline-derived CDR1 and CDR2 are MNHNS and SASEGT. The CDR3 consists of 15 residues. CDR3 and TCR beta VDJ profiling relied on genomic DNA as the template. Via MiXCR, TCRdb re-called the reads, giving one row per CDR3 protein. Of some 70,000 distinct CDR3 sequences listed, around half are singletons. At least ten counts were recorded for this clonotype. Its antigen is undetermined. The TCR was taken from a human donor in good health, serving as a control. The sample taken for sequencing was sorted CD4+, CD8+, or CD8+CD57+ T cells (not recorded which) from PBMCs. This chain links TRBV6-1 with TRBJ2-1; 9 nucleotides align to TRBD2. CDR3 coding DNA: TGTGCCAGCAGTGAACTAGCGGGATCCTACAATGAGCAGTTCTTC. Its protein is CASSELAGSYNEQFF.